Following are 17 T cell receptor beta chains from one sample sequenced in a study of graft-versus-host responses after intestinal transplantation. Graft tissue was processed to release intraepithelial and lamina propria lymphocytes. Sequencing was performed with immunoSEQ multiplex PCR; in TCRdb, only in-frame clones are kept and a portion is missing. The sample has 60,000 to 65,000 clones, around 90% seen once; the top ten hold around 1.8%. The sequencing used ileum tissue, collected around 350 days after transplant. The receptors derive from a human patient who received an intestinal transplant, so some T cells may come from the graft donor.

This clone was counted once. The chain combines TRBV5-5 with TRBJ2-7; D unresolved. The CDR3 has 13 residues. The ends were cut back, 4 bases at V and 0 bases at J, with 8 bases in the middle. In germline, CDR1 is SGHKS, CDR2 YYEKEE (reference sequence). CDR3: CASSVDTSYEQYF. The DNA for the CDR3 is TGTGCCAGCAGCGTAGACACCTCCTACGAGCAGTACTTC.

This chain joins TRBV9 and TRBJ2-1, with no clear D. Germline CDR1 and CDR2: SGDLS and YYNGEE. Between the trimmed V and J ends, which lost 2 bases and 2 bases, there was a span of 11 bases. This CDR3 has 15 amino acids. The CDR3 sequence is CASSVSGSPYNEQFF. DNA of the CDR3: TGTGCCAGCAGCGTGAGTGGTTCCCCCTACAATGAGCAGTTCTTC.

V gene TRBV5-5 combines with J gene TRBJ2-7; 8 bases align to TRBD1. Germline V gene sequence: CDR1 SGHKS, CDR2 YYEKEE (reference sequence). The CDR3 covers 14 residues. V gave up 4 bases and J gave up 2 bases; unmatched junction bases: 5. DNA for the CDR3: TGTGCCAGCAGCCCGGACAGGGTTCCCTACGAGCAGTACTTC. This codes for CASSPDRVPYEQYF.

This clone has a handful of counts. The rearrangement links TRBV5-4 to TRBJ1-1; TRBD1 matches 7 bases. CDR1 and CDR2 (germline): SGHNT, YYREEE (reference sequence). V gave up 2 bases and J gave up 2 bases; unmatched junction bases: 6. The CDR3 consists of 15 residues. The CDR3 coding sequence is TGTGCCAGCAGCTTTAGGCGGACAGGTAACACTGAAGCTTTCTTT. This translates into CASSFRRTGNTEAFF.

The chain employs TRBV18 and TRBJ2-1, with D possibly TRBD1 on 6 matching bases. This CDR3 region has 14 residues. V was shortened by 6 bases and J by 1 base, with 10 bases between the two germline ends. Germline CDR1 and CDR2: KGHSH and LQKENI. DNA of the CDR3: TGTGCCAGCTCTATACAGGGTTCCTACAATGAGCAGTTCTTC. Translating it yields CASSIQGSYNEQFF.

This clone was counted a single time. In nucleotides, the CDR3 is TGTGCCAGCAGCGCCGACGGTTACGAGCAGTACTTC. Its translation: CASSADGYEQYF. The chain is built from TRBV9 and TRBJ2-7; the D is unclear. In germline, CDR1 is SGDLS, CDR2 YYNGEE. V was pared by 3 bases and J by 4 bases, with 8 bases between. This CDR3 region has 12 residues.

The chain recombines TRBV7-2 with TRBJ2-7; TRBD2 matches 7 bases. CDR1 SGHTA and CDR2 FQGNSA come from the germline V gene. There are 14 residues in the CDR3. V lost 3 bases, J lost 4 bases, and 6 bases stayed unmatched. The CDR3 DNA follows: TGTGCCAGCAGCTTTCTGGGGGAGGGTTACGAGCAGTACTTC. Protein product: CASSFLGEGYEQYF.

This chain connects TRBV27 to TRBJ2-3, with D hard to call. This CDR3 has 14 amino acids. V lost 3 bases to trimming and J lost 5 bases, with 12 bases between them. The germline gives CDR1 MNHEY, CDR2 SMNVEV (reference sequence). In nucleotides, the CDR3 is TGTGCCAGCAGTTTCCAACCCCCGAGAGATACGCAGTATTTT. It is translated as CASSFQPPRDTQYF.

The rearrangement joins TRBV6-4 to TRBJ2-7; TRBD1 is a possible D gene (6 bases). V shed 7 bases and J shed 2 bases, with 9 bases lying between them. There are 12 residues in the CDR3. Per germline, CDR1 MRHNA and CDR2 SNTAGT. The CDR3 reads CASTRDTYEQYF. The CDR3 DNA is TGTGCCAGCACCCGGGACACCTACGAGCAGTACTTC.

This chain connects TRBV4-2 to TRBJ2-7; 12 bases match TRBD2. The CDR3 covers 16 residues. The germline V gene encodes CDR1 LGHNA and CDR2 YNFKEQ. V gave up 4 bases and J gave up 2 bases; unmatched junction bases: 6. Here the CDR3 reads CASSPSLAGGTYEQYF. CDR3 coding DNA: TGTGCCAGCAGCCCCTCTCTAGCGGGGGGGACCTACGAGCAGTACTTC.

This chain connects TRBV6-6 to TRBJ1-2; D perhaps matches TRBD1 (5 bases). The CDR3 is 13 residues long. Trimming took off 8 bases at V and 8 bases at J, with 18 bases between the two ends. Per germline, CDR1 MNHNY and CDR2 SVGAGI (reference sequence). CDR3 residues: CASSHGASQGYTF. Written as DNA, the CDR3 is TGTGCCAGCTCGCACGGGGCAAGCCAGGGCTACACCTTC.

The chain recombines TRBV21-1 with TRBJ1-1; TRBD1, the D gene given by the table, was not confirmed from the DNA. TRBV21-1 represents a pseudogene. This CDR3 is built from 16 residues. CDR3 amino acids: CASSKRDTERYTEAFF. The CDR3 DNA reads TGTGCCAGCAGCAAACGGGACACGGAACGGTACACTGAAGCTTTCTTT.

This sequence joins TRBV7-9 and TRBJ2-3, with D unclear. The CDR3 has 14 residues. In germline, CDR1 is SEHNR, CDR2 FQNEAQ (reference sequence). V was pared by 6 bases and J by 9 bases, with 19 bases between. In nucleotides, the CDR3 is TGTGCCAGCAGTCGAGAGGAGAACGCCAGGACGCAGTATTTT. Residues: CASSREENARTQYF.

The rearrangement joins TRBV7-3 to TRBJ2-7, with D unresolved. There are 13 residues in the CDR3. V was cut by 5 bases and J by 3 bases, with 11 bases left in between. Per the germline V gene, CDR1 is SGHTA and CDR2 is FQGTGA. The CDR3 loop is CASSLGPNYEQYF. The CDR3 DNA reads as TGTGCCAGCAGCCTCGGGCCAAACTACGAGCAGTACTTC.

The V gene is TRBV2, the J gene TRBJ2-2; TRBD2 matches 9 bases. Germline lookup yields CDR1 SNHLY and CDR2 FYNNEI. The V and J ends lost 4 bases and 1 base, in that order; junction bases with no gene match: 1. This CDR3 is built from 15 residues. This CDR3 is CASSVSGGNTGELFF. CDR3 nucleotide sequence: TGTGCCAGCAGTGTTAGCGGGGGGAACACCGGGGAGCTGTTTTTT.

The genes are TRBV29-1 and TRBJ2-3, with TRBD2 matching over 9 bases. Germline V gives CDR1 SQVTM, CDR2 ANQGSEA. This CDR3 has 15 amino acids. V was pared by 4 bases and J by 1 base, with 6 bases of the junction left unmatched. The CDR3 spells CSVALAGSRTDTQYF. The CDR3 DNA reads as TGCAGCGTTGCTCTAGCGGGATCCCGCACAGATACGCAGTATTTT.

The chain recombines TRBV6-1 with TRBJ2-7; 7 nucleotides line up with TRBD1. With 8 bases clipped from V and 0 bases from J, the junction kept 4 bases outside the gene matches. The CDR3 length is 13 residues. Germline V CDR1 and CDR2: MNHNS, SASEGT. CDR3 amino acids: CASQDRSSYEQYF. CDR3 sequence (DNA): TGTGCCAGCCAGGACAGGAGCTCCTACGAGCAGTACTTC.